The next 8 T cell receptor beta chains were all read from a single sample in a study of cytomegalovirus exposure and HLA in healthy donors. 13 Jbeta primers and 60 Vbeta primers were used for the PCR. TCRdb's table, derived via immunoSEQ multiplex PCR, lists solely in-frame clones and lacks some. The sample lists around 160,000 clones, 60% to 85% occurring once. The sample taken for sequencing was PBMCs. These receptors originate from a woman aged 40 to 49 in good health and CMV-seropositive.

V and J are TRBV5-4 and TRBJ2-3; TRBD2 aligns across 7 bases. The V and J ends lost 0 bases and 0 bases, in that order; junction bases with no gene match: 7. Germline CDR1 is SGHNT and CDR2 is YYREEE (reference sequence). This CDR3 contains 17 residues. This CDR3 is CASSLGPSGPSTDTQYF. The CDR3 nucleotides are TGTGCCAGCAGCTTGGGTCCTAGCGGACCTAGCACAGATACGCAGTATTTT. Full variable domain (missing parts from reference TRBV5-4 and TRBJ2-3): ETGVTQSPTHLIKTRGQQVTLRCSSQSGHNTVSWYQQALGQGPQFIFQYYREEENGRGNFPPRFSGLQFPNYSSELNVNALELDDSALYLCASSLGPSGPSTDTQYFGPGTRLTVL.

This clone has more than one count but fewer than ten. The chain uses TRBV28 and TRBJ2-3, with 7 bases that match TRBD1. Germline CDR1 and CDR2: MDHEN and SYDVKM. The CDR3 runs 15 residues. Germline trimming cut 5 bases from V and 2 bases from J; bases unmatched to any gene: 7. The CDR3 DNA sequence: TGTGCCAGCAGTCAGACAGGGCGTTACACAGATACGCAGTATTTT. It specifies CASSQTGRYTDTQYF.

This clone was detected once. The V and J genes are TRBV2 and TRBJ2-1; tentatively, D is TRBD1 (6 bases). Germline CDR1 SNHLY, CDR2 FYNNEI. This CDR3 is 14 amino acids long. V lost 2 bases to trimming and J lost 10 bases, with 15 bases between them. This CDR3 reads CASSETQGPGEQFF. The CDR3 DNA sequence: TGTGCCAGCAGTGAAACGCAGGGGCCGGGGGAGCAGTTCTTC.

The CDR3 is CASSYSNRGYEQYF. For the CDR3, the DNA is TGTGCCAGCAGTTACTCTAACAGGGGATACGAGCAGTACTTC. This chain links TRBV6-6 with TRBJ2-7, with 7 bases aligning to TRBD1. V was clipped by 0 bases and J by 4 bases; unmatched bases: 3. Germline values: CDR1 MNHNY, CDR2 SVGAGI (reference sequence). The CDR3 contains 14 residues.

This chain uses TRBV30 with TRBJ1-2; tentatively, D is TRBD1 (5 bases). In germline, CDR1 is GTSNPN, CDR2 SVGIG (reference sequence). The ends were cut back, 1 base at V and 11 bases at J, with 17 bases in the middle. This CDR3 region has 13 residues. Here the CDR3 DNA reads TGTGCCTGGAGTGCCCATCTTCAGGGTCAGTACACCTTC. Amino acids: CAWSAHLQGQYTF.

The chain couples TRBV19 to TRBJ2-5; D is unclear. CDR3 length equals 16 residues. Trimming pared 0 bases from V and 7 bases from J, leaving 18 bases between. Germline CDR1 reads LNHDA; CDR2 reads SQIVND (reference sequence). CDR3 sequence: CASSIDLTLGQLTQYF. CDR3 DNA sequence: TGTGCCAGTAGTATAGACCTGACACTGGGTCAATTGACCCAGTACTTC.

This clone turned up a few times. This chain uses TRBV6-5 with TRBJ2-3; no clear D. The CDR3 loop spans 11 amino acids. V was shortened by 6 bases and J by 2 bases, with 3 bases between the two germline ends. Germline CDR1 MNHEY, CDR2 SVGAGI. This CDR3 is CASSHTDTQYF. The CDR3 bases are TGTGCCAGCAGCCACACAGATACGCAGTATTTT.

This clone has just a few counts. V is TRBV5-1 and J is TRBJ2-7; D remains ambiguous. CDR3 length: 14 amino acids. From germline, CDR1 is SGHRS and CDR2 YFSETQ. Trimming removed 2 bases from V and 2 bases from J, with 11 bases in between. CDR3 sequence (DNA): TGCGCCAGCAGCTTTACCCCACAGACCTACGAGCAGTACTTC. Its translation: CASSFTPQTYEQYF.